These 17 T cell receptor beta chains originate from one sample sequenced in a study of T-cell reconstitution after alpha-beta-depleted transplantation in children. A library of TCRbeta sequences, prepared with unique molecular identifiers, was generated. TCRdb recomputed calls from the PCR reads with MiXCR, one row per CDR3 protein. The data show 200,000 to 300,000 distinct CDR3 sequences, 8.2% seen once. The sequenced sample was PBMCs, mostly from graft donor cells, obtained 180 days after TCRalphabeta/CD19-depleted stem cell transplant. The source is a male patient younger than 18 who had a stem cell transplant for acute lymphoblastic leukemia, so the T cells may come from the graft donor.

In its sample, this clonotype was seen many times. The V gene is TRBV9, the J gene TRBJ1-6; D unclear. Trimming pared 0 bases from V and 9 bases from J, leaving 7 bases between. From germline, CDR1 is SGDLS and CDR2 YYNGEE. The CDR3 spans 13 residues. The CDR3 coding sequence is TGTGCCAGCAGCGTAGCCAGTGGTTCACCCCTCCACTTT. Protein: CASSVASGSPLHF.

This clonotype occurred many times. The chain couples TRBV20-1 to TRBJ1-2, with a weak D call TRBD1 (5 bases). Trimming left V 7 bases short and J 7 bases short, with 19 bases between. The CDR3 consists of 13 residues. The germline V gene has CDR1 DFQATT and CDR2 SNEGSKA (reference sequence). CDR3 in DNA: TGCAGTGTTAAGGACAATATGAGACGTGGCTACACCTTC. Encoded protein: CSVKDNMRRGYTF.

At least ten counts were recorded for this clonotype. The V call is TRBV28, the J call TRBJ2-1, with TRBD2 as a possible D gene (6 bases). CDR3 length: 16 residues. Germline V gene data show CDR1 as MDHEN and CDR2 as SYDVKM. Trimming stripped 10 bases from V and 2 bases from J, with 21 bases between. The CDR3 sequence: CATSPSTGVTYNEQFF. CDR3 sequence (DNA): TGTGCCACCTCTCCGTCTACGGGAGTGACCTACAATGAGCAGTTCTTC.

Ten or more counts support this clonotype. The CDR3 is CSVEIVGSTYEQYF. The CDR3 DNA sequence: TGCAGCGTTGAAATCGTCGGCAGCACCTACGAGCAGTACTTC. The chain recombines TRBV29-1 with TRBJ2-7; D uncertain. Germline values: CDR1 SQVTM, CDR2 ANQGSEA. V lost 2 bases, J lost 2 bases, and 13 bases lay in between. The CDR3 loop spans 14 amino acids.

The table lists this clonotype with many counts. The chain employs TRBV7-6 and TRBJ2-3, with D maybe TRBD1 (6 bases). The CDR3 is 13 amino acids. With 3 bases removed from V and 4 bases from J, the gap between germline ends came to 8 bases. CDR1 is SGHVS and CDR2 is FNYEAQ in the germline V gene. CDR3: CASSFRGPDTQYF. DNA of the CDR3: TGTGCCAGCAGCTTCAGGGGCCCAGATACGCAGTATTTT.

In its sample, this clonotype was seen many times. V is TRBV10-3 and J is TRBJ2-6; 14 nucleotides line up with TRBD2. Losses at the gene ends were 4 bases for V and 2 bases for J; bases not matched to a gene: 4. The V gene's germline CDR1 is ENHRY and CDR2 SYGVKD. CDR3 size: 18 residues. For the CDR3, the DNA is TGTGCCATCAGTGGGGGACTAGCGGGAGAGGCTGGGGCCAACGTCCTGACTTTC. Its translation is CAISGGLAGEAGANVLTF.

Many counts were recorded for this clonotype. The chain combines TRBV11-2 with TRBJ2-1; either TRBD1 or TRBD2 may supply D (5 bases each). Germline loops: CDR1 SGHAT, CDR2 FQNNGV. The CDR3 contains 14 residues. The germline V and J ends were trimmed by 0 bases and 8 bases, with 11 bases remaining between them. The CDR3 bases are TGTGCCAGCAGCTTAGACGGGGCGCTAGATGAGCAGTTCTTC. It yields the protein CASSLDGALDEQFF.

This clonotype was observed at least ten times. This rearrangement joins TRBV9 to TRBJ2-2; D is undetermined. The CDR3 consists of 16 residues. V gave up 0 bases and J gave up 0 bases, with 9 bases separating them. CDR1 and CDR2 from the germline V gene are SGDLS and YYNGEE. CDR3 protein: CASSVAVHANTGELFF. The CDR3 coding sequence is TGTGCCAGCAGCGTAGCAGTACATGCGAACACCGGGGAGCTGTTTTTT.

This clonotype was counted at least ten times. The chain has TRBV5-1 and TRBJ2-7, with a possible D match to TRBD2 (5 bases). CDR3 length: 14 amino acids. Per the germline V gene, CDR1 is SGHRS and CDR2 is YFSETQ. Trimming cost V 5 bases and J 3 bases, with 15 bases left between them. The CDR3 DNA sequence: TGCGCCAGCAGAAAGTGGGAGTGGCGCTACGAGCAGTACTTC. It translates to CASRKWEWRYEQYF.

This clonotype was detected once. A read error is possible here, since a much larger clone lies one base away. The chain carries TRBV9 and TRBJ1-6; maybe TRBD1 (6 bases). V shed 1 base and J shed 7 bases, with 9 bases lying between them. This CDR3 contains 14 residues. The germline V gene has CDR1 SGDLS and CDR2 YYNGEE. Here the CDR3 reads CASSVTGSNSPLHF. CDR3 sequence (DNA): TGTGCCAGCAGCGTAACAGGGAGCAATTCACCCCTCCACTTT.

This clonotype appeared many times. Mismatch with germline at one junction end may stem from a read error. The chain has TRBV28 and TRBJ1-1; D not resolved. Germline-derived CDR1 and CDR2 are MDHEN and SYDVKM. This CDR3 region has 14 residues. CDR3 loop: CASTLGLPNTEAFF. CDR3 sequence (DNA): TGTGCCAGCACTTTAGGGTTGCCGAACACTGAAGCTTTCTTT.

This clonotype came up many times. The rearrangement links TRBV10-3 to TRBJ1-5; the match to TRBD1 covers 10 bases. The J segment lost 7 bases and the V segment lost 5 bases, leaving 8 bases of the junction unmatched. The CDR3 contains 15 residues. CDR1 is ENHRY, CDR2 SYGVKD, per germline. The DNA of the CDR3 is TGTGCCATCAGTCGGACAGGGGGTCAGGGGCAGCCCCAGCATTTT. It specifies CAISRTGGQGQPQHF.

This clonotype appeared many times. The V and J genes are TRBV29-1 and TRBJ2-1; 9 bases are shared with TRBD2. V dropped 8 bases and J dropped 4; count of bases not matched to a gene: 6. This CDR3 is built from 13 residues. The V gene's germline CDR1 is SQVTM and CDR2 ANQGSEA. In nucleotides, the CDR3 is TGCAGCTTGGGGCTAGCGGGGTACAATGAGCAGTTCTTC. This encodes CSLGLAGYNEQFF.

This clonotype occurred many times. The gene calls are TRBV20-1 and TRBJ2-7; TRBD2 might be the D (5 bases). The V gene lost 1 base and the J gene lost 2 bases, with 9 bases spanning the gap. Per the germline V gene, CDR1 is DFQATT and CDR2 is SNEGSKA (reference sequence). This CDR3 is built from 13 residues. CDR3 in DNA: TGCAGTGCTAGAGGGACTTATACCTACGAGCAGTACTTC. Its protein product is CSARGTYTYEQYF.

This clonotype turned up a few times. The rearrangement joins TRBV5-1 to TRBJ2-2, with D unclear. V gave up 4 bases and J gave up 6 bases, with 13 bases separating them. This CDR3 contains 14 residues. CDR1 is SGHRS and CDR2 is YFSETQ in the germline V gene. The CDR3 region has the DNA TGCGCCAGCAGCCGGCCACAAGGGTCCGGGGAGCTGTTTTTT. This gives the protein CASSRPQGSGELFF. Looking up the rest from reference TRBV5-1 and TRBJ2-2 gives the full variable domain: KAGVTQTPRYLIKTRGQQVTLSCSPISGHRSVSWYQQTPGQGLQFLFEYFSETQRNKGNFPGRFSGRQFSNSRSEMNVSTLELGDSALYLCASSRPQGSGELFFGEGSRLTVL.

This clonotype came up many times. The V gene is TRBV20-1, the J gene TRBJ1-1, with 7 bases fitting TRBD1. J lost 3 bases, V lost 0 bases, and 7 bases had no gene match. Germline V gene data show CDR1 as DFQATT and CDR2 as SNEGSKA (reference sequence). CDR3 length: 15 amino acids. CDR3: CSARDRQGPYTEAFF. The CDR3 nucleotides read TGCAGTGCTAGAGACAGACAGGGCCCTTACACTGAAGCTTTCTTT.

This rearrangement joins TRBV7-9 to TRBJ1-1; weak D call: TRBD1 (6 bases). Germline CDR1 SEHNR, CDR2 FQNEAQ (reference sequence). This CDR3 has 14 amino acids. Deletions cut 6 bases from V and 1 base from J, with 12 bases between. The CDR3 here is CASRRDTTNTEAFF. CDR3 sequence (DNA): TGTGCCAGCAGGAGGGACACTACGAACACTGAAGCTTTCTTT.